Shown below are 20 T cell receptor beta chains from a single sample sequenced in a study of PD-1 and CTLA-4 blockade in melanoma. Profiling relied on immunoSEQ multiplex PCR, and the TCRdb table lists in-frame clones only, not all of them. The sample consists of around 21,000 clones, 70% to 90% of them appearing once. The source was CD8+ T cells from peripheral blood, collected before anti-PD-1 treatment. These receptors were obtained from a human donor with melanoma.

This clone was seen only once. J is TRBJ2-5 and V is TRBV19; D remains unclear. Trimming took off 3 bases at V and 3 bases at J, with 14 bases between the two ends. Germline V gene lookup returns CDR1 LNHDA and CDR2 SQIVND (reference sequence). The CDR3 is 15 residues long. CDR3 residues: CASSMEPTREETQYF. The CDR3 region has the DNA TGTGCCAGTAGTATGGAACCTACCCGTGAAGAGACCCAGTACTTC.

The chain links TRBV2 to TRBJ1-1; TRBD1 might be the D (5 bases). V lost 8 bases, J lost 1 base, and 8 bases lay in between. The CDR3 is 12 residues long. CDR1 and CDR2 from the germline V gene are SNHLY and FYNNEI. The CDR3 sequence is CASGGGNTEAFF. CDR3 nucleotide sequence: TGTGCCAGCGGGGGGGGGAACACTGAAGCTTTCTTT.

CDR3 protein: CASSESRGATNEKLFF. CDR3 coding DNA: TGTGCCAGCAGCGAAAGCAGGGGGGCAACTAATGAAAAACTGTTTTTT. The chain couples TRBV6-1 to TRBJ1-4; TRBD1 agrees at 7 bases. V trimming: 6 bases; J trimming: 0 bases; junction bases outside the gene matches: 7. CDR3 length equals 16 residues. Germline V CDR1 and CDR2: MNHNS, SASEGT.

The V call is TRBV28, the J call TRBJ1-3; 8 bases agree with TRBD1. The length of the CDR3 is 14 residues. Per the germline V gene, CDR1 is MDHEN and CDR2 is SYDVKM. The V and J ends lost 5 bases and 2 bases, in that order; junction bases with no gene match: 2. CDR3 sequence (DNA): TGTGCCAGCAGTCCGGACAGGGCTGGAAACACCATATATTTT. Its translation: CASSPDRAGNTIYF.

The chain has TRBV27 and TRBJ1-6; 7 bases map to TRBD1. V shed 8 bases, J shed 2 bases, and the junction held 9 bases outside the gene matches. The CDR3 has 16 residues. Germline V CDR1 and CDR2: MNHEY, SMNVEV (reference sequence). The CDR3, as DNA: TGTGCCAGCCGACCGGGACAGTACCCCTATAATTCACCCCTCCACTTT. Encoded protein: CASRPGQYPYNSPLHF.

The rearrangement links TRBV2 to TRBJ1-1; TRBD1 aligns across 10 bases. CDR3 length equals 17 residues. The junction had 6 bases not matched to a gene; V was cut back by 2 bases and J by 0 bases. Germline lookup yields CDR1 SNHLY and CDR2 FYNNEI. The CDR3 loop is CASSESGTGALNTEAFF. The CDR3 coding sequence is TGTGCCAGCAGTGAAAGCGGGACAGGGGCCCTGAACACTGAAGCTTTCTTT.

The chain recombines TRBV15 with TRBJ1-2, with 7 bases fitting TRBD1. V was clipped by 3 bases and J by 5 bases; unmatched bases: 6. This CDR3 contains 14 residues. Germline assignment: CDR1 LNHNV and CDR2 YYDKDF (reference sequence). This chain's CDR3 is CATSRETGVYGYTF. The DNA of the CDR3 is TGTGCCACCAGCAGGGAAACAGGGGTGTATGGCTACACCTTC.

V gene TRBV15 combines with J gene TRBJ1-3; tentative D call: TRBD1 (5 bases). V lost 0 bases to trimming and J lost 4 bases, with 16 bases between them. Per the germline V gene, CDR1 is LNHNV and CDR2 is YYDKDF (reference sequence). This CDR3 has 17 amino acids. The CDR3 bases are TGTGCCACCAGCAGAGAATTAGCCCCAGGGTTCGGAAACACCATATATTTT. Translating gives CATSRELAPGFGNTIYF.

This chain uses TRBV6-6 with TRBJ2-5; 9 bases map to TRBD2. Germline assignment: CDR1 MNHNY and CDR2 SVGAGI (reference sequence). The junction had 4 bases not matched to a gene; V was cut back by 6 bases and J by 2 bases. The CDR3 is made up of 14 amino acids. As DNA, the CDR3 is TGTGCCAGCAGCGCGGGGGGGCGTCAAGAGACCCAGTACTTC. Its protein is CASSAGGRQETQYF.

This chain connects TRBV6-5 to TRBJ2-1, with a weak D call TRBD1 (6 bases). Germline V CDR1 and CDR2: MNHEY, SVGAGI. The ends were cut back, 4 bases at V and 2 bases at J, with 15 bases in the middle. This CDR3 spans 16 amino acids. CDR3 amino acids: CASSLNRVGPYNEQFF. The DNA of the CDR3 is TGTGCCAGCAGTTTAAACAGGGTGGGCCCCTACAATGAGCAGTTCTTC.

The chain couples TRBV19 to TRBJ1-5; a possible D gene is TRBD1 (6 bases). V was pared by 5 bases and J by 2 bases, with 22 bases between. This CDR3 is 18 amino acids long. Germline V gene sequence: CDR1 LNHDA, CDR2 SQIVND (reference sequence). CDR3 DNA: TGTGCCAGTAGTTCACTCGGACGGGAGGGGGTACGCAATCAGCCCCAGCATTTT. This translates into CASSSLGREGVRNQPQHF.

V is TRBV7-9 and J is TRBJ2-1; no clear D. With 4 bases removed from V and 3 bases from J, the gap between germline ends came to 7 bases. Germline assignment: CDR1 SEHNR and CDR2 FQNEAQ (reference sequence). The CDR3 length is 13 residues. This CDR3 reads CASSSINYNEQFF. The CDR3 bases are TGTGCCAGCAGCTCGATAAACTACAATGAGCAGTTCTTC.

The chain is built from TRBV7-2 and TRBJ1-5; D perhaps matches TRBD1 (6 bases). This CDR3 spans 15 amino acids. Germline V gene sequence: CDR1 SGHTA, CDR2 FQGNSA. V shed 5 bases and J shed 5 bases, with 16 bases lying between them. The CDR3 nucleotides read TGTGCCAGCAGCCCGCAACCCCGGACAGATCAGCCCCAGCATTTT. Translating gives CASSPQPRTDQPQHF.

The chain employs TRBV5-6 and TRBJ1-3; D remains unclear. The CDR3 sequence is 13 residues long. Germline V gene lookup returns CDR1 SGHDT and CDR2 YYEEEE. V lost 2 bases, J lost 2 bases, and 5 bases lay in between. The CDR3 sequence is CASSFGAGNTIYF. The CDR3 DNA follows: TGTGCCAGCAGCTTCGGAGCTGGAAACACCATATATTTT.

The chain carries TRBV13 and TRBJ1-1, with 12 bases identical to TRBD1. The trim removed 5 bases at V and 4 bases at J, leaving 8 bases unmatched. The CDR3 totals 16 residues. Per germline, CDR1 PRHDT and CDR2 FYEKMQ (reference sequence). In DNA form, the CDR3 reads TGTGCCAGCAGCCTCCGAGGGACAGGGGGCATCACTGAAGCTTTCTTT. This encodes CASSLRGTGGITEAFF.

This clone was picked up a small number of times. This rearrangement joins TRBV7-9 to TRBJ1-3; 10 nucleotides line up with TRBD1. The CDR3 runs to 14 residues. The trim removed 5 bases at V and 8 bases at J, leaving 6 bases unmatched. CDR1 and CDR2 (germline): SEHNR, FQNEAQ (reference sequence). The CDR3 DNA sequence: TGTGCCAGCAGCGAACCGGGACAGGGGCACACCATATATTTT. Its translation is CASSEPGQGHTIYF.

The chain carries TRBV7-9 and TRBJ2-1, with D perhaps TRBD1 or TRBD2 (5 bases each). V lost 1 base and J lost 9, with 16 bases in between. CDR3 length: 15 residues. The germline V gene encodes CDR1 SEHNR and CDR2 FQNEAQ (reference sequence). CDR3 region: CASSLGGWGTGEQFF. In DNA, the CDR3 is TGTGCCAGCAGCTTAGGAGGGTGGGGGACCGGTGAGCAGTTCTTC. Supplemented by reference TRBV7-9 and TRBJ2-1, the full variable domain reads DTGVSQNPRHKITKRGQNVTFRCDPISEHNRLYWYRQTLGQGPEFLTYFQNEAQLEKSRLLSDRFSAERPKGSFSTLEIQRTEQGDSAMYLCASSLGGWGTGEQFFGPGTRLTVL.

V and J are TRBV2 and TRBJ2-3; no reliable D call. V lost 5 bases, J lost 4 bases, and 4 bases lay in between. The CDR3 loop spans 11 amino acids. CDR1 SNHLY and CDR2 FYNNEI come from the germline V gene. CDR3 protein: CASSSPDTQYF. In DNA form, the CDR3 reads TGTGCCAGCAGTTCACCAGATACGCAGTATTTT.

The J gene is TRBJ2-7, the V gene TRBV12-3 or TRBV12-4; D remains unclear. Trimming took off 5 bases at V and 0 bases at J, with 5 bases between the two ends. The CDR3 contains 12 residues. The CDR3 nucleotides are TGTGCCAGCAGTGGAAGCTCCTACGAGCAGTACTTC. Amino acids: CASSGSSYEQYF.

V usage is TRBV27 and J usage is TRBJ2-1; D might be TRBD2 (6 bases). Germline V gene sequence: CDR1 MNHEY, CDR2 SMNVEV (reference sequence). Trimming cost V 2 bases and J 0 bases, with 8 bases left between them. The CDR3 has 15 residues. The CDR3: CASSLGGSSYNEQFF. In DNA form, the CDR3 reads TGTGCCAGCAGTTTAGGGGGGAGCTCCTACAATGAGCAGTTCTTC.